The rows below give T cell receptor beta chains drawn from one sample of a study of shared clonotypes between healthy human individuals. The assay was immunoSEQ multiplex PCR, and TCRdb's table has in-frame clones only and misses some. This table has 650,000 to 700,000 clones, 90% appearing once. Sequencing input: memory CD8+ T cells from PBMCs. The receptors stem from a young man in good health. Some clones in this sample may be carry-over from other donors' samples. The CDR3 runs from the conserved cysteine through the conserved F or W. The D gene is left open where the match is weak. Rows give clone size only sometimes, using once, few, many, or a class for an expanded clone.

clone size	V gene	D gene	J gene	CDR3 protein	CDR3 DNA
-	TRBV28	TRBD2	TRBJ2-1	CASSLVLAGYNEQFF	TGTGCCAGCAGTTTGGTACTAGCGGGGTACAATGAGCAGTTCTTC
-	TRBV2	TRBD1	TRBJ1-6	CASSGEWNRGRSPLHF	TGTGCCAGCAGTGGGGAGTGGAACAGGGGGCGATCACCCCTCCACTTT
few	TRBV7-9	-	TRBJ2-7	CASSRDGYEQYF	TGTGCCAGCAGCCGGGACGGCTACGAGCAGTACTTC
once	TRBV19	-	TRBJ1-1	CASSATIMNTEAFF	TGTGCCAGTAGTGCAACTATTATGAACACTGAAGCTTTCTTT
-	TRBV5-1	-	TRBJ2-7	CASSLESAYEQYF	TGCGCCAGCAGCTTGGAATCAGCCTACGAGCAGTACTTC
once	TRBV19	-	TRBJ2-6	CASNKPTSGANVLTF	TGTGCCAGTAACAAACCTACCTCTGGGGCCAACGTCCTGACTTTC
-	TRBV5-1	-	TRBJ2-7	CASSSQGTGYEQYF	TGCGCCAGCAGCTCGCAGGGGACCGGCTACGAGCAGTACTTC
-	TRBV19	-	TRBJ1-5	CASSIFRQRNQPQHF	TGTGCCAGTAGTATTTTTCGACAGCGCAATCAGCCCCAGCATTTT
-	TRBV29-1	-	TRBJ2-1	CSVEKGSSYNEQFF	TGCAGCGTTGAAAAGGGTAGCTCCTACAATGAGCAGTTCTTC
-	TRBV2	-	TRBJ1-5	CASSDGVFHSNQPQHF	TGTGCCAGCAGTGACGGGGTGTTTCATAGCAATCAGCCCCAGCATTTT
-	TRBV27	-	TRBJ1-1	CASSLSRVNTEAFF	TGTGCCAGCAGTTTATCGCGGGTTAACACTGAAGCTTTCTTT
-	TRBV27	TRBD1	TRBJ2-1	CASSLPGGFYNEQFF	TGTGCCAGCAGCCTCCCAGGGGGCTTCTACAATGAGCAGTTCTTC
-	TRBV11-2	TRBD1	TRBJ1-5	CASSLDDRGYNQPQHF	TGTGCCAGCAGCTTAGATGACAGGGGGTACAATCAGCCCCAGCATTTT
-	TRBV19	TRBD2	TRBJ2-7	CASSIDSGRVEQYF	TGTGCCAGTAGTATAGATAGCGGGAGGGTTGAGCAGTACTTC
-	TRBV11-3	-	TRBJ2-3	CASSLGDSTDTQYF	TGTGCCAGCAGCCTAGGGGACAGCACAGATACGCAGTATTTT
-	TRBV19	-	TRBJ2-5	CAASIQETQYF	TGTGCCGCAAGTATTCAGGAGACCCAGTACTTC
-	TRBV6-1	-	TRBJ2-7	CASSPWGDSPYEQYF	TGTGCCAGCAGCCCCTGGGGGGACAGTCCCTACGAGCAGTACTTC
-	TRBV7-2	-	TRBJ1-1	CASSLAKYPEAFF	TGTGCCAGCAGCTTAGCGAAGTACCCTGAAGCTTTCTTT
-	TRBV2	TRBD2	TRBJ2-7	CASSEAGTSGLYEQYF	TGTGCCAGCAGTGAAGCGGGGACTAGCGGATTGTACGAGCAGTACTTC
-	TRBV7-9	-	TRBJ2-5	CASAQGRQETQYF	TGTGCCAGCGCGCAGGGTAGGCAAGAGACCCAGTACTTC
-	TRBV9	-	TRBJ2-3	CASSVAVAASTDTQYF	TGTGCCAGCAGCGTAGCGGTAGCGGCTAGCACAGATACGCAGTATTTT
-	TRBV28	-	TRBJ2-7	CASSFWPASLYEQYF	TGTGCCAGCAGTTTCTGGCCTGCTTCCCTATACGAGCAGTACTTC
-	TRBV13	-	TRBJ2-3	CASSPASTDTQYF	TGTGCCAGCAGCCCAGCTAGCACAGATACGCAGTATTTT
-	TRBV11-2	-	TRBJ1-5	CASSLDGRGWGNQPQHF	TGTGCCAGCAGCTTAGATGGTCGGGGTTGGGGCAATCAGCCCCAGCATTTT
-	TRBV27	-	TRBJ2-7	CASAPGRTYEQYF	TGTGCCAGCGCCCCCGGGCGGACCTACGAGCAGTACTTC
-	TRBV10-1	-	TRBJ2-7	CASSEGSYEQYF	TGCGCCAGCAGTGAGGGGTCCTACGAGCAGTACTTC
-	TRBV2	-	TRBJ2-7	CAREGDRGYEQYF	TGTGCCAGGGAGGGGGACAGAGGGTACGAGCAGTACTTC
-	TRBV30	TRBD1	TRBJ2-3	CAWSDPGGPDTQYF	TGTGCCTGGAGTGACCCAGGGGGCCCAGATACGCAGTATTTT
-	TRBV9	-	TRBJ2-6	CASSVGGGGANVLTF	TGTGCCAGCAGCGTCGGGGGCGGTGGGGCCAACGTCCTGACTTTC
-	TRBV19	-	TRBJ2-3	CASRESGTDTQYF	TGTGCCAGTAGGGAGTCTGGCACAGATACGCAGTATTTT
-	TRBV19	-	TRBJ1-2	CASSIGQLSNYGYTF	TGTGCCAGTAGTATTGGTCAGCTCTCTAACTATGGCTACACCTTC
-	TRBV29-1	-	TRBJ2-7	CSVAGSYEQYF	TGCAGCGTTGCGGGGTCCTACGAGCAGTACTTC
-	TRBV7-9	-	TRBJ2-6	CASSAGSSGANVLTF	TGTGCCAGCAGCGCAGGAAGCTCTGGGGCCAACGTCCTGACTTTC
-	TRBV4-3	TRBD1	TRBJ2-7	CASSQGTGGGNEQYF	TGCGCCAGCAGCCAAGGGACAGGGGGTGGAAACGAGCAGTACTTC
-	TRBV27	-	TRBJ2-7	CASRIISGGSSYEQYF	TGTGCCAGCAGAATTATAAGCGGAGGAAGCTCCTACGAGCAGTACTTC
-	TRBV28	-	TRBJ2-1	CASSLNLVSEQFF	TGTGCCAGCAGTTTAAACTTAGTGAGTGAGCAGTTCTTC
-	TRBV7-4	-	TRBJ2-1	CASSCDGGGKTYNEQFF	TGTGCCAGCAGCTGCGACGGGGGAGGCAAAACCTACAATGAGCAGTTCTTC
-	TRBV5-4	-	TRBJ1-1	CASSLVRDTEAFF	TGTGCCAGCAGCTTGGTGAGGGACACTGAAGCTTTCTTT
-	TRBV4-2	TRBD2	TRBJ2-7	CASSPIGTSGEQYF	TGTGCCAGCAGCCCCATCGGGACTAGCGGCGAGCAGTACTTC
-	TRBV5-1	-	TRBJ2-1	CASSPGQALRYNEQFF	TGCGCCAGCAGCCCCGGCCAGGCATTAAGATACAATGAGCAGTTCTTC
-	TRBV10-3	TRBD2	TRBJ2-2	CAISATSGEGRTGELFF	TGTGCCATCAGCGCGACTAGCGGGGAGGGACGCACCGGGGAGCTGTTTTTT
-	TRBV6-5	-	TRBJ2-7	CASRPVGLGSGEQYF	TGTGCCAGCAGACCAGTAGGACTCGGTTCGGGCGAGCAGTACTTC
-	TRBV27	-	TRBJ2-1	CASSFITGGNEQFF	TGTGCCAGCAGTTTTATCACAGGAGGGAATGAGCAGTTCTTC
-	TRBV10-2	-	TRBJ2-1	CASSEKTVSSYNEQFF	TGCGCCAGCAGTGAAAAGACAGTAAGCTCCTACAATGAGCAGTTCTTC
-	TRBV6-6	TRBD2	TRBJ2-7	CASRTSGSSYEQYF	TGTGCCAGCAGGACTAGCGGGAGCTCCTACGAGCAGTACTTC
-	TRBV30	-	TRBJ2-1	CAWSVGSGIGNEQFF	TGTGCCTGGAGTGTAGGGAGCGGCATAGGCAATGAGCAGTTCTTC
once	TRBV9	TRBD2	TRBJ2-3	CASSAPGTSGTSTDTQYF	TGTGCCAGCAGCGCTCCCGGGACTAGCGGGACTAGCACAGATACGCAGTATTTT